A single sample is the source of the 25 T cell receptor beta chains below, sequenced in a study of early T cells in non-severe SARS-CoV-2 infection (dated by TCRdb to the early 2020s). The library was built by means of 5' RACE. The sequencing machine was a NextSeq 500. TCRdb's own reprocessing of the public reads used fastp at Q25 and MiXCR and kept productive beta chains. All rows with the same CDR3 protein become a single entry with the most common DNA and genes. This sample holds about 48,000 distinct CDR3 sequences; 5.5% to 6.5% were observed only once. 4.5% of the sample rests with the top ten. Sequencing was carried out using whole blood. These TCRs come from an adult who was a healthcare worker with PCR-confirmed SARS-CoV-2 infection or an uninfected control (not recorded which).

This clonotype was seen ten or more times. The chain has TRBV4-3 and TRBJ2-1; D tentatively reads TRBD1 or TRBD2 (5 bases each). Looked up from germline, CDR1 is LGHNA and CDR2 is YSLEER. Trimming left V 2 bases short and J 7 bases short, with 21 bases between. The length of the CDR3 is 17 residues. The CDR3 is CASSQKVVGPTTNEQFF. The DNA of the CDR3 is TGCGCCAGCAGCCAAAAGGTGGTGGGGCCGACTACAAATGAGCAGTTCTTC.

V and J are TRBV12-3 or TRBV12-4 and TRBJ1-1; D remains ambiguous. Trimming removed 6 bases from V and 1 base from J, with 9 bases in between. CDR3 length equals 13 residues. DNA of the CDR3: TGTGCCAGCAGCAACACGCCGAACACTGAAGCTTTCTTT. Its protein product is CASSNTPNTEAFF.

This chain joins TRBV7-2 and TRBJ2-1; 12 nucleotides align to TRBD1. Looked up from germline, CDR1 is SGHTA and CDR2 is FQGNSA. The CDR3 covers 15 residues. J gave up 10 bases and V 2 bases, and 6 bases lay outside the gene matches. Here the CDR3 DNA reads TGTGCCAGCAGCTTATTGGGGACAGGGGGCAGGGAGCAGTTCTTC. It yields the protein CASSLLGTGGREQFF.

This clonotype came up many times. This rearrangement joins TRBV6-6 to TRBJ2-3, with D possibly being TRBD2 (6 bases). This CDR3 region has 16 residues. Trimming pared 6 bases from V and 1 base from J, leaving 17 bases between. CDR1 is MNHNY, CDR2 SVGAGI, per germline (reference sequence). CDR3 amino acids: CASSHALASRTDTQYF. CDR3 bases: TGTGCCAGCAGCCATGCCCTAGCGTCGCGCACAGATACGCAGTATTTT.

This clonotype showed up many times. In DNA form, the CDR3 reads TGTGCCAGCAGTTCTGTGGGGGGACCCTCTGAAAAACTGTTTTTT. Its translation is CASSSVGGPSEKLFF. The rearrangement joins TRBV7-2 to TRBJ1-4; maybe TRBD1 (5 bases). The CDR3 is made up of 15 amino acids. The ends were cut back, 6 bases at V and 7 bases at J, with 18 bases in the middle. Per the germline V gene, CDR1 is SGHTA and CDR2 is FQGNSA.

This clonotype was seen at least ten times. CDR3 DNA sequence: TGTGCCAGCAGTAACGCTGGCCTCCCCTATGAGCAGTTCTTC. The encoded protein is CASSNAGLPYEQFF. The chain uses TRBV6-2 or TRBV6-3 and TRBJ2-1, with D unresolved. CDR1 and CDR2 (germline): MNHEY, SVGEGT. V gave up 5 bases and J gave up 8 bases, with 16 bases separating them. CDR3 length: 14 amino acids.

This clonotype occurred many times. This chain joins TRBV29-1 and TRBJ2-1, with D perhaps matching TRBD1 (5 bases). The V and J ends lost 1 base and 6 bases respectively, with 13 bases between them. Germline V gene lookup returns CDR1 SQVTM and CDR2 ANQGSEA. The CDR3 sequence is 14 residues long. The CDR3 nucleotides read TGCAGCGTTGAAGTCCCAGGCAGGGTCAATGAGCAGTTCTTC. Translation: CSVEVPGRVNEQFF.

The rearrangement uses TRBV12-3 or TRBV12-4 and TRBJ1-5, with D possibly TRBD1 on 6 matching bases. The CDR3 is 15 residues long. V was cut by 4 bases and J by 1 base, with 11 bases left in between. The CDR3 sequence is CASSSQGSSNQPQHF. The CDR3 DNA follows: TGTGCCAGCAGTTCACAGGGTTCGAGCAATCAGCCCCAGCATTTT.

This clonotype was seen at least ten times. The rearrangement uses TRBV12-3 or TRBV12-4 and TRBJ1-2; D perhaps matches TRBD1 (5 bases). Trimming took off 5 bases at V and 5 bases at J, with 9 bases between the two ends. The CDR3 consists of 12 residues. The CDR3 DNA is TGTGCCAGCAGTATGACAGTTTATGGCTACACCTTC. This codes for CASSMTVYGYTF.

The sample holds a few counts of this clonotype. V gene TRBV4-1 combines with J gene TRBJ2-1; D gene ambiguous. V was trimmed by 0 bases and J by 4 bases, leaving 7 bases between them. Germline-derived CDR1 and CDR2 are MGHRA and YSYEKL. CDR3 length: 14 residues. Here the CDR3 DNA reads TGCGCCAGCAGCCAAGAATCAGGTTACAATGAGCAGTTCTTC. As protein: CASSQESGYNEQFF.

V and J are TRBV20-1 and TRBJ2-7, with 9 positions matching TRBD1. The CDR3 totals 14 residues. Trimming took 3 bases from V and 4 from J; bases not matched to a gene: 7. Looked up from germline, CDR1 is DFQATT and CDR2 is SNEGSKA (reference sequence). CDR3 protein: CSASGDRDFYEQYF. DNA for the CDR3: TGCAGTGCTAGTGGGGACAGGGACTTTTACGAGCAGTACTTC.

This clonotype was detected ten times or more. A junction end diverges from the germline sequence, so it may reflect a read error. This rearrangement joins TRBV7-7 to TRBJ2-7; 8 bases agree with TRBD1. The CDR3 has 15 residues. Germline lookup yields CDR1 SSHAT and CDR2 FNYEAQ (reference sequence). The CDR3 reads CASSPGTGPVSEQYF. CDR3 in DNA: TGTGCTAGCAGCCCAGGGACAGGCCCGGTGAGCGAGCAGTACTTC.

This clonotype has ten or more counts. The chain joins TRBV20-1 to TRBJ1-3; no firm D call. This CDR3 has 15 amino acids. Trimming stripped 3 bases from V and 0 bases from J, with 12 bases between. Germline lookup yields CDR1 DFQATT and CDR2 SNEGSKA (reference sequence). CDR3 coding DNA: TGCAGTGCTAGCCCCGCGGGGTTCTCTGGAAACACCATATATTTT. This gives the protein CSASPAGFSGNTIYF.

This clonotype showed up many times. This chain links TRBV20-1 with TRBJ2-3; TRBD2 aligns across 9 bases. The CDR3 runs 15 residues. Germline V gene sequence: CDR1 DFQATT, CDR2 SNEGSKA (reference sequence). After removal of 3 bases from V and 5 bases from J, the junction contained 9 bases not matched to a gene. The DNA for the CDR3 is TGCAGTGCTAGTAAGACTAGCGGAGGGGAAGATACGCAGTATTTT. Translated: CSASKTSGGEDTQYF.

This rearrangement joins TRBV7-8 to TRBJ2-7, with 10 bases matching TRBD2. Unmatched junction bases numbered 10, after V lost 1 base and J lost 1 base. This CDR3 has 18 residues. Per the germline V gene, CDR1 is SGHVS and CDR2 is FQNEAQ. Here the CDR3 DNA reads TGTGCCAGCAGCTTAGGGGTATTAGCGGGAGGAAGGTCCTACGAGCAGTACTTC. Translating it yields CASSLGVLAGGRSYEQYF.

The V call is TRBV20-1, the J call TRBJ2-1; 10 nucleotides agree with TRBD2. The CDR3 loop spans 15 amino acids. V dropped 6 bases and J dropped 8; count of bases not matched to a gene: 13. From germline, CDR1 is DFQATT and CDR2 SNEGSKA (reference sequence). CDR3 in DNA: TGCAGTGCCGTATTACTAGCGGGGAATGCGTATGAGCAGTTCTTC. As protein: CSAVLLAGNAYEQFF.

At least ten counts were recorded for this clonotype. The V call is TRBV7-2, the J call TRBJ2-3; 11 nucleotides agree with TRBD2. The CDR3 contains 17 residues. The germline V gene has CDR1 SGHTA and CDR2 FQGNSA. V was clipped by 4 bases and J by 4 bases; unmatched bases: 10. CDR3 in DNA: TGTGCCAGCAGCTCAAGACTAGCGGGACTCCGAGCAGATACGCAGTATTTT. Its protein is CASSSRLAGLRADTQYF.

The chain combines TRBV6-2 or TRBV6-3 with TRBJ2-7, with 7 bases matching TRBD1. The CDR3 runs to 12 residues. Germline-derived CDR1 and CDR2 are MNHEY and SVGEGT. V shed 6 bases, J shed 7 bases, and the junction held 6 bases outside the gene matches. Here the CDR3 reads CASRPGQSEQYF. The CDR3 DNA is TGTGCCAGCAGACCGGGACAGTCGGAGCAGTACTTC.

This clonotype has a count of ten or more. The chain is built from TRBV6-2 or TRBV6-3 and TRBJ2-1; D not resolved. Germline CDR1 and CDR2: MNHEY and SVGEGT. This CDR3 comprises 12 residues. The V end lost 5 bases, the J end lost 7 bases, and 9 bases lay between the germline ends. CDR3 amino acids: CASSPPQNEQFF. CDR3 sequence (DNA): TGTGCCAGCAGTCCCCCCCAAAATGAGCAGTTCTTC.

This clonotype was counted ten times or more. This chain links TRBV5-6 with TRBJ1-5; 9 bases map to TRBD1. V trimming: 3 bases; J trimming: 5 bases; junction bases outside the gene matches: 15. Germline V CDR1 and CDR2: SGHDT, YYEEEE. The CDR3 sequence is 18 residues long. CDR3 nucleotide sequence: TGTGCCAGCAGCTCTACACTGATACAGGGGGCAATCGATCAGCCCCAGCATTTT. Translating gives CASSSTLIQGAIDQPQHF.

In its sample, this clonotype was seen a few times. The gene calls are TRBV6-5 and TRBJ2-1; 8 bases fit TRBD1. V dropped 5 bases and J dropped 3; count of bases not matched to a gene: 3. The CDR3 covers 14 residues. Germline V gene sequence: CDR1 MNHEY, CDR2 SVGAGI. CDR3 DNA sequence: TGTGCCAGCAGTACGACAGGGGACTACAATGAGCAGTTCTTC. It yields the protein CASSTTGDYNEQFF.

This clonotype was seen ten or more times. The chain has TRBV30 and TRBJ1-5, with TRBD1 matching 11 bases. This CDR3 comprises 14 residues. The germline V gene encodes CDR1 GTSNPN and CDR2 SVGIG (reference sequence). The trim removed 2 bases at V and 7 bases at J, leaving 4 bases unmatched. The CDR3 region has the DNA TGTGCCTGGAGTTGGACAGGGGGCCGGCAGCCCCAGCATTTT. Translated, it gives CAWSWTGGRQPQHF.

This clonotype was seen more than once but under ten times. The V and J genes are TRBV2 and TRBJ2-1; 14 nucleotides align to TRBD2. Germline lookup yields CDR1 SNHLY and CDR2 FYNNEI. CDR3 length: 16 residues. The V gene end was trimmed by 10 bases and the J gene end by 8 bases; junction bases not matched to a gene: 13. The CDR3 loop reads CAIPGTSGSLGDEQFF. As DNA, the CDR3 is TGTGCCATCCCAGGGACTAGCGGGAGTCTAGGCGATGAGCAGTTCTTC.

This clonotype appeared many times. The chain couples TRBV7-9 to TRBJ2-7; TRBD1 matches 7 bases. The V and J ends lost 10 bases and 3 bases, in that order; junction bases with no gene match: 6. This CDR3 comprises 12 residues. Germline CDR1 SEHNR, CDR2 FQNEAQ (reference sequence). This CDR3 reads CAILTGSYEQYF. CDR3 DNA sequence: TGTGCCATTTTGACAGGGAGCTACGAGCAGTACTTC.

This clonotype was counted many times. The V gene is TRBV7-2, the J gene TRBJ2-3; D is unresolved. V shed 4 bases and J shed 6 bases, with 11 bases lying between them. The CDR3 totals 13 residues. Germline CDR1 reads SGHTA; CDR2 reads FQGNSA. The CDR3 DNA follows: TGTGCCAGCAGCTCTATCCTTTTGGATACGCAGTATTTT. It encodes CASSSILLDTQYF.